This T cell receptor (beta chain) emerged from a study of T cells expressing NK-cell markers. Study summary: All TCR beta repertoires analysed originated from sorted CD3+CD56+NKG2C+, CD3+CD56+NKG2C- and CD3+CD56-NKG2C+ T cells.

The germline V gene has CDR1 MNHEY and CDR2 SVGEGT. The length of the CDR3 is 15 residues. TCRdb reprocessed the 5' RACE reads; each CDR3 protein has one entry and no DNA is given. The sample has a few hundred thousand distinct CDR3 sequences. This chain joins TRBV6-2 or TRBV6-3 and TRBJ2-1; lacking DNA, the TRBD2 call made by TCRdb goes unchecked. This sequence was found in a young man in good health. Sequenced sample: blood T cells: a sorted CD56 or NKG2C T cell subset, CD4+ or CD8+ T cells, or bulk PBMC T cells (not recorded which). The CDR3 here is CASSSRLAGGAEQFF.